This is a list of T cell receptor beta chains from one sample in a study of T cells after yellow fever vaccination. MiXCR, applied by TCRdb to the 5' RACE reads, yields one record per CDR3 protein. The data show about 160,000 distinct CDR3 sequences, about 7% seen once. Here the sequenced sample was CD4+ T cells sorted from PBMCs, taken 4 to 5 days after the first yellow fever vaccination. These receptors were taken from a man in his late teens or twenties who received the YFV17D yellow fever vaccine. CDR3s include the opening cysteine and the closing phenylalanine or tryptophan. Size is omitted from some rows. Given values are once, few, many or a class for expanded clones.

TRBV5-1 many CASSWGLSGGHNIQYF
TRBV9 many CASSPETVNTEAFF
TRBV7-2 many CASSLTGYQPQHF
TRBV6-1 few CASRNPGQDEQYF
TRBV5-1 many CASSLDRGENSPLHF
TRBV15 many CATSRVTRVQYF
TRBV5-6 many CASSLVSAPEKLFF
TRBV27 few CASSGWRGPGGYTF
TRBV5-1 many CASSLEVVGLGEKLFF
TRBV6-5 many CASSYSVHDGAFF
TRBV2 few CASTITGTGNEKLFF
TRBV12-3/TRBV12-4 many CASSFDRDIGTGELFF
TRBV20-1 NA CSWGPGQGYGYTF
TRBV7-7 NA CASRRGEGETQYF
TRBV28 many CASSLWGAGNNEQFF
TRBV20-1 NA CSALRRAGYYEQYF
TRBV4-2 few CASASGGATGELFF
TRBV6-1 few CASSGSPPGQGNSPLHF
TRBV5-1 NA CASSSGHSGKNIQYF
TRBV24-1 NA CATSDPRTGANVLTF
TRBV28 many CASSFPGGEEKLFF
TRBV20-1 many CSAGFSGADTQYF
TRBV4-1 NA CASGLGFPYEQYF
TRBV29-1 NA CSVVGVPDRVAFF
TRBV6-1 many CASSEPALAKNIQYF
TRBV10-3 NA CAIRGGVRTEAFF
TRBV5-1 many CASSLGAALGGSYNSPLHF
TRBV18 few CASSPNPGTYQPQHF
TRBV4-1 NA CASSRLGTKQETQYF
TRBV15 many CATSGETGWQETQYF
TRBV4-3 many CASSVKTGFYGYTF
TRBV19 NA CASSNHELTEAFF
TRBV4-2 few CASSQPIGSSNSPLHF
TRBV12-3/TRBV12-4 NA CASSLGLLGIGEKLFF
TRBV7-2 many CASSFTVSGANVLTF
TRBV7-2 few CASSLANSITGELFF
TRBV24-1 few CATSDFGQPQHF
TRBV20-1 many CSARDLRGGGDTQYF
TRBV20-1 many CSADREVSYNEQFF
TRBV20-1 few CSARDHGGRVDGYTF
TRBV20-1 many CSAPTGTSVRNEQFF
TRBV20-1 many CSAPTNPNTEAFF
TRBV3-1 many CASSRGTGGGSYGYTF
TRBV7-9 many CASSFVQGRTDTQYF
TRBV12-3/TRBV12-4 many CASSLSGANSPLHF
TRBV4-1 few CASKTLGGDEQFF
TRBV5-4 NA CARSPGLPYEQYF
TRBV20-1 many CSASPTGYNEQFF
TRBV5-4 many CASSGDYPSEQFF